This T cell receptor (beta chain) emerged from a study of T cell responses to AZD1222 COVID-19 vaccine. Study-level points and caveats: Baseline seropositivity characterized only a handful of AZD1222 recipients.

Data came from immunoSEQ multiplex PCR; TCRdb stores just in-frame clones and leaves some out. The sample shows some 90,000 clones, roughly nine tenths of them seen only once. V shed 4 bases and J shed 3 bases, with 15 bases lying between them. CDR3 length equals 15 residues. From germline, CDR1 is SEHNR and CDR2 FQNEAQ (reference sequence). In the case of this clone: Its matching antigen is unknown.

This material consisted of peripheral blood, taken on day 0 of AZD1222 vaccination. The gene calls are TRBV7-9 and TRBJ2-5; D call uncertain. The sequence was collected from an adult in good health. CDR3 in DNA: TGTGCCAGCAGCTACCCCCTACCGGATGAAGAGACCCAGTACTTC. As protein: CASSYPLPDEETQYF.